This note documents a single T cell receptor (beta chain) sequence. As yet, its antigen is unknown. The repertoire was sequenced with immunoSEQ multiplex PCR; TCRdb's copy has only in-frame clones and lacks some. The table has 110,000 to 150,000 clones, more than 85% seen once. Trimming took off 5 bases at V and 0 bases at J, with 11 bases between the two ends. The CDR3 runs 15 residues. CDR1 is LNHDA, CDR2 SQIVND, per germline (reference sequence). This record belongs to a study of T cell responses to AZD1222 COVID-19 vaccine. Notes on the study in general: Of spike-specific TCRs, nearly half reportedly target regions left unmutated in variants. Most donors were white British, females outnumbered males, and clonal diversity was possibly underestimated. Spike-specific TCR breadth and depth both grew after two AZD1222 doses.

V and J are TRBV19 and TRBJ1-3, with a tentative D call TRBD1 (6 bases). Specimen: peripheral blood, collected on day 0 of AZD1222 vaccination. The source of this sequence is an adult in good health. This CDR3 reads CASSFRGASGNTIYF. CDR3 nucleotides: TGTGCCAGTAGTTTCCGGGGGGCCTCTGGAAACACCATATATTTT.